One T cell receptor beta chain is described in this entry. The CDR3 sequence is 14 residues long. Germline CDR1 and CDR2: SQVTM and ANQGSEA. Trimming cost V 2 bases and J 5 bases; bases outside gene matches: 4. The data originate from a study of control samples from healthy donors and cancer patients. Assay used: immunoSEQ multiplex PCR; TCRdb lists only in-frame clones, some missing. The sample holds 130,000 or so clones, around 86% seen once. This clonotype originated in a middle-aged man in good health. Sample: blood. The chain has TRBV29-1 and TRBJ2-5; 11 bases are shared with TRBD2. CDR3 residues: CSVELAGGLETQYF. The CDR3 DNA reads as TGCAGCGTTGAACTAGCGGGGGGTCTGGAGACCCAGTACTTC. Full variable domain (rest looked up from reference TRBV29-1 and TRBJ2-5): SAVISQKPSRDICQRGTSLTIQCQVDSQVTMMFWYRQQPGQSLTLIATANQGSEATYESGFVIDKFPISRPNLTFSTLTVSNMSPEDSSIYLCSVELAGGLETQYFGPGTRLLVL.